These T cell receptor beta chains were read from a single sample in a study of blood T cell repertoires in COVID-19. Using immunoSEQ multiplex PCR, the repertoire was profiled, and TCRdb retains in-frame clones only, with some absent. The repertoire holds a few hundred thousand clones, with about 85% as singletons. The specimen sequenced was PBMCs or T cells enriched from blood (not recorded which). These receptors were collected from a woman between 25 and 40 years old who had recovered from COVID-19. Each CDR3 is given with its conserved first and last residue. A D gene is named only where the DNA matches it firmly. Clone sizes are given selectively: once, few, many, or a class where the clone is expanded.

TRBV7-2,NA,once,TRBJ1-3,CASSLVAPGGGNTIYF,TGTGCCAGCAGCTTAGTGGCGCCGGGGGGAGGAAACACCATATATTTT
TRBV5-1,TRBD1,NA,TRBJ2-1,CASRGGQGRPYNEQFF,TGCGCCAGCAGGGGCGGACAGGGGAGGCCCTACAATGAGCAGTTCTTC
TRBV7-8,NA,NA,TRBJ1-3,CASSSQTPGGGNTIYF,TGTGCCAGCAGCTCCCAGACCCCTGGGGGCGGAAACACCATATATTTT
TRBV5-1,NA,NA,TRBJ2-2,CASSPEGGYTGELFF,TGCGCCAGCAGCCCGGAGGGGGGGTACACCGGGGAGCTGTTTTTT
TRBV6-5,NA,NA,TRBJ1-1,CASSYSEGNTEAFF,TGTGCCAGCAGTTACTCCGAGGGGAACACTGAAGCTTTCTTT
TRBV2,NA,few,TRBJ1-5,CASSGLFSKGGDSNQPQHF,TGTGCCAGCAGTGGGCTGTTCTCCAAAGGGGGAGATAGCAATCAGCCCCAGCATTTT
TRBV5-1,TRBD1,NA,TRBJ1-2,CASSPGTGLDYGYTF,TGCGCCAGCAGCCCAGGGACAGGACTAGACTATGGCTACACCTTC
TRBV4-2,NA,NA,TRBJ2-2,CASSQDTQRLHTGELFF,TGTGCCAGCAGCCAAGATACGCAGCGGTTACACACCGGGGAGCTGTTTTTT
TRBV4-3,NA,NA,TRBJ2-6,CASSQDLSSGANVLTF,TGCGCCAGCAGCCAAGATCTTAGCTCTGGGGCCAACGTCCTGACTTTC
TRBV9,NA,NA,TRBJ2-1,CASSASGAYNEQFF,TGTGCCAGCAGCGCGAGTGGGGCTTACAATGAGCAGTTCTTC
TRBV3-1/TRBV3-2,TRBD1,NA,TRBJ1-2,CASSRGQGHNYGYTF,TGTGCCAGCAGCCGCGGACAGGGGCATAACTATGGCTACACCTTC
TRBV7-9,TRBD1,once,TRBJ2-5,CASTRTGTQETQYF,TGTGCCAGCACCCGGACAGGAACTCAAGAGACCCAGTACTTC
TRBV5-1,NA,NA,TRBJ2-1,CASSLSQSPYNEQFF,TGCGCCAGCAGCTTGAGTCAGTCCCCTTACAATGAGCAGTTCTTC
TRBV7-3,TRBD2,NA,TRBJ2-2,CASSFPSGGDTGELFF,TGTGCCAGCAGCTTCCCCTCCGGGGGGGACACCGGGGAGCTGTTTTTT
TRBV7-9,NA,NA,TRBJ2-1,CASSLTGSYNEQFF,TGTGCCAGCAGCTTAACGGGATCCTACAATGAGCAGTTCTTC
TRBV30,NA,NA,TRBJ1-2,CACQGNYGYTF,TGTGCCTGTCAGGGTAACTATGGCTACACCTTC
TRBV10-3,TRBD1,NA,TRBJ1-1,CAISSGGTEAFF,TGTGCCATCTCATCAGGGGGCACTGAAGCTTTCTTT
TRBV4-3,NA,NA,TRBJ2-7,CASSQDQGTLYEQYF,TGCGCCAGCAGCCAAGATCAGGGGACACTATACGAGCAGTACTTC
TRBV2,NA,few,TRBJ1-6,CASAGGNSPLHF,TGTGCCAGCGCGGGGGGCAATTCACCCCTCCACTTT
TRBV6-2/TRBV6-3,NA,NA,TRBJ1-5,CASSYETPLSHQPQHF,TGTGCCAGCAGTTACGAGACTCCCCTTTCGCATCAGCCCCAGCATTTT
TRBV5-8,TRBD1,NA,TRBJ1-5,CASSTGQGFQPQHF,TGTGCCAGCAGCACCGGACAGGGGTTTCAGCCCCAGCATTTT
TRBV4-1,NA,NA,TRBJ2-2,CASSHTGGGWATGELFF,TGCGCCAGCAGCCATACTGGCGGGGGCTGGGCCACCGGGGAGCTGTTTTTT
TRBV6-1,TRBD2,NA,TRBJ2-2,CASSEWLAGGTNTGELFF,TGTGCCAGCAGTGAGTGGCTAGCGGGGGGGACGAACACCGGGGAGCTGTTTTTT
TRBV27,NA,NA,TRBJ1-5,CASRPRQGNQPQHF,TGTGCCAGCAGACCTCGGCAGGGCAATCAGCCCCAGCATTTT
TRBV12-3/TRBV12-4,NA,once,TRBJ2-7,CASSPRFYEQYF,TGTGCCAGCAGTCCCCGTTTTTACGAGCAGTACTTC
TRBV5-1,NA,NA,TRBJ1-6,CASSLARSGGSSPLHF,TGCGCCAGCAGCTTGGCCCGCTCCGGAGGGAGTTCACCCCTCCACTTT
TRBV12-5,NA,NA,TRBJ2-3,CASGSLDRDTQYF,TGTGCTAGTGGTTCGCTAGACAGGGATACGCAGTATTTT
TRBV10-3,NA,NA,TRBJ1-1,CAISVERVTEAFF,TGTGCCATCAGTGTGGAGAGGGTCACTGAAGCTTTCTTT
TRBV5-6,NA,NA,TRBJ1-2,CASSFSQGDYGYTF,TGTGCCAGCAGCTTCTCACAGGGAGACTATGGCTACACCTTC
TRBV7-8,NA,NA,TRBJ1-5,CASSRGRGNNQPQHF,TGTGCCAGCAGCCGAGGACGGGGGAACAATCAGCCCCAGCATTTT
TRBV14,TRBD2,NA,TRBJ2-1,CASSQDRLPSGGGNEQFF,TGTGCCAGCAGCCAAGATAGGCTACCTTCGGGAGGAGGGAATGAGCAGTTCTTC
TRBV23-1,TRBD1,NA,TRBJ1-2,CASSQSRDRGGYGYTF,TGCGCCAGCAGTCAATCCCGGGACAGGGGAGGATATGGCTACACCTTC
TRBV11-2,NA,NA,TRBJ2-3,CASSFRVTTDTQYF,TGTGCCAGCAGCTTCCGGGTCACCACAGATACGCAGTATTTT
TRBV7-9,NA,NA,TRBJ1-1,CASNLPSETEAFF,TGTGCCAGCAACTTACCATCGGAGACTGAAGCTTTCTTT
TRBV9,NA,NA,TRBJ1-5,CASSPGHLNQPQHF,TGTGCCAGCAGTCCGGGACATCTGAATCAGCCCCAGCATTTT
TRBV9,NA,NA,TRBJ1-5,CASSADYSNQPQHF,TGTGCCAGCAGCGCAGATTATAGCAATCAGCCCCAGCATTTT
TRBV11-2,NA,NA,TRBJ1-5,CASSLGQNQPQHF,TGTGCCAGCAGCTTAGGCCAGAATCAGCCCCAGCATTTT
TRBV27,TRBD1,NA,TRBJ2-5,CASSLSPDRVETQYF,TGTGCCAGCAGTTTATCACCGGACAGGGTAGAGACCCAGTACTTC
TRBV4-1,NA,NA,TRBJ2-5,CASSTYFRGNQETQYF,TGCGCCAGCAGCACATACTTTCGAGGGAACCAAGAGACCCAGTACTTC
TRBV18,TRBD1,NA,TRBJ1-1,CASSPTGATEAFF,TGTGCCAGCTCACCGACAGGGGCCACTGAAGCTTTCTTT
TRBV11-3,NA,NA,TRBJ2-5,CASSLGRDTQRRETQYF,TGTGCCAGCAGCTTAGGCCGGGACACCCAACGGAGGGAGACCCAGTACTTC
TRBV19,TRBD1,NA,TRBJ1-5,CASIGTGSNQPQHF,TGTGCCAGTATTGGGACAGGGAGCAATCAGCCCCAGCATTTT
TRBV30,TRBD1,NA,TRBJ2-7,CAWGGDRGYEQYF,TGTGCCTGGGGGGGGGACAGGGGCTACGAGCAGTACTTC
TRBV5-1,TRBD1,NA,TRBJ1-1,CASSLAGGRTGNTEAFF,TGCGCCAGCAGCTTGGCCGGAGGACGGACAGGGAACACTGAAGCTTTCTTT
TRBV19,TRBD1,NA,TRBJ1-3,CASRPGQGSGNTIYF,TGTGCCAGTAGACCGGGACAGGGCTCTGGAAACACCATATATTTT
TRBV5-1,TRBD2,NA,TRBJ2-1,CASSLGAGGPVDEQFF,TGCGCCAGCAGCTTAGGAGCGGGGGGGCCTGTAGATGAGCAGTTCTTC
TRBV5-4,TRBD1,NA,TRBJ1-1,CASSQDRQGEAFF,TGTGCCAGCAGCCAGGACAGGCAGGGGGAGGCTTTCTTT
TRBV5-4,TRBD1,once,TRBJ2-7,CASSLEGANYEQYF,TGTGCCAGCAGCTTGGAGGGGGCGAACTACGAGCAGTACTTC
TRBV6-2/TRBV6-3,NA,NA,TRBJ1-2,CASSYPLGAAGGYTF,TGTGCCAGCAGTTACCCGCTTGGGGCGGCCGGTGGCTACACCTTC
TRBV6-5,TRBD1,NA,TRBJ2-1,CASNPGQGLREQFF,TGTGCCAGCAACCCGGGACAGGGGTTACGTGAGCAGTTCTTC
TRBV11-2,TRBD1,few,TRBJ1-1,CASSLGRLAGQGLNTEAFF,TGTGCCAGCAGCTTAGGGCGGCTGGCGGGACAGGGGCTGAACACTGAAGCTTTCTTT
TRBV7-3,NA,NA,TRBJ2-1,CASSAQTVRNEQFF,TGTGCCAGCAGCGCCCAGACAGTACGCAATGAGCAGTTCTTC
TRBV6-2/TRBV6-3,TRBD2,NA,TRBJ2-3,CASSYSSWRGAADTQYF,TGTGCCAGCAGTTACTCGAGTTGGCGGGGGGCCGCAGATACGCAGTATTTT
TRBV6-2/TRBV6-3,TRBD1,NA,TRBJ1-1,CATGPFDRAGSTEAFF,TGTGCCACCGGCCCTTTCGACAGGGCGGGTAGCACTGAAGCTTTCTTT
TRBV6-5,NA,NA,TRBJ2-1,CASTQDYYNEQFF,TGTGCCAGCACGCAGGACTACTACAATGAGCAGTTCTTC
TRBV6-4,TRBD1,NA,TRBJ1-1,CASSDSPGQGKAEAFF,TGTGCCAGCAGTGACTCTCCGGGACAGGGGAAGGCTGAAGCTTTCTTT
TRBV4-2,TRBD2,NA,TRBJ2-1,CASSQDGAGGSYNEQFF,TGTGCCAGCAGCCAAGACGGCGCGGGGGGCTCCTACAATGAGCAGTTCTTC
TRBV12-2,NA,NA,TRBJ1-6,CASRLGDRASPLHF,TGTGCAAGTCGCTTAGGGGACAGGGCTTCACCCCTCCACTTT
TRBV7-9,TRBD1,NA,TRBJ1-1,CASSLAGGRNTEAFF,TGTGCCAGCAGCTTGGCAGGGGGGCGAAACACTGAAGCTTTCTTT